A selection of T cell receptor beta chains follows, all from one sample in a study of CD8 T cells in Susac syndrome. TCRdb re-analysed the immunoSEQ multiplex PCR reads in MiXCR, keeping a single row per CDR3 protein. The sample lists 100,000 to 150,000 distinct CDR3 sequences; around 94% were seen once. Sample: CD4+ T cells from PBMCs. The receptors here all came from a human donor in good health. The CDR3 runs from the conserved cysteine through the conserved F or W. Rows may omit the clone size; those that give it use once, few, many or a size class.

j_call clone_size v_call cdr3_aa
TRBJ1-2 once TRBV2 CASSEGRGDYGYTF
TRBJ2-1 NA TRBV19 CASTPLDNNEQFF
TRBJ2-7 NA TRBV6-2/TRBV6-3 CASSYSRQLYEQYF
TRBJ2-3 NA TRBV29-1 CSVVLAGSTDTQYF
TRBJ2-7 NA TRBV6-1 CASSPPSTSGGVKQYF
TRBJ2-1 few TRBV4-1 CASSPWVGTNNEQFF
TRBJ2-1 NA TRBV7-9 CASSLLDGYNEQFF
TRBJ1-1 NA TRBV7-9 CASSLGYSNLNTEAFF
TRBJ2-2 NA TRBV7-2 CASSLRQGAGELFF
TRBJ2-5 NA TRBV6-2/TRBV6-3 CASSSRTGSGNKETQYF
TRBJ1-4 NA TRBV5-1 CASSFGGTSGNEKLFF
TRBJ2-3 NA TRBV4-3 CASSERRNTQYF
TRBJ1-1 NA TRBV7-2 CASRRGQGVTEAFF
TRBJ2-5 NA TRBV6-2/TRBV6-3 CASSYQREFAETQYF
TRBJ1-2 NA TRBV5-1 CASSYRSGGYTF
TRBJ2-7 once TRBV20-1 CSAIKGTSGTYEQYF
TRBJ1-1 NA TRBV10-3 CAIKGHQNTEAFF
TRBJ2-7 NA TRBV19 CASRAGATYEQYF
TRBJ2-3 NA TRBV29-1 CSVVGTSVGDTQYF
TRBJ2-7 NA TRBV7-9 CASSPATGIHEQYF
TRBJ1-4 NA TRBV30 CAWSAPQEINEKLFF
TRBJ2-7 NA TRBV9 CASSMGLAGEEQYF
TRBJ2-1 NA TRBV6-2/TRBV6-3 CASSLASGVYNEQFF
TRBJ1-2 NA TRBV12-3/TRBV12-4 CASRSRDMGYTF
TRBJ2-1 NA TRBV20-1 CSAAESFDEQFF
TRBJ2-7 NA TRBV23-1 CASGRASEGLCEQYF
TRBJ2-5 NA TRBV7-9 CASSRTGMGETQYF
TRBJ1-1 NA TRBV5-6 CASQPGTLNTEAFF
TRBJ1-2 few TRBV12-3/TRBV12-4 CASSRRQNYGYTF
TRBJ1-1 once TRBV10-3 CAISDSPGAARTEAFF
TRBJ1-1 NA TRBV7-9 CASSLPGQGANTEAFF
TRBJ2-7 NA TRBV27 CASIHMAGTRAYEQYF
TRBJ1-2 NA TRBV5-4 CASSSPAGGELYGYTF
TRBJ1-4 NA TRBV5-4 CASSLDRVNEKLFF
TRBJ2-7 once TRBV20-1 CSARRGLAGAYEQYF
TRBJ1-5 NA TRBV23-1 CASSQSGQGAGGQPQHF
TRBJ1-2 NA TRBV7-2 CASSGDTVNGYTF
TRBJ2-5 NA TRBV20-1 CSARAPAGAETQYF
TRBJ2-5 NA TRBV2 CASRTQGPAAETQYF
TRBJ2-3 NA TRBV20-1 CSARGEDLTDTQYF
TRBJ1-1 NA TRBV6-1 CASSADRRTEAFF
TRBJ1-2 once TRBV30 CAWRIRRITHGYTF
TRBJ2-1 NA TRBV30 CAGRGREGYNEQFF
TRBJ1-1 NA TRBV6-5 CASSYNGRQGSDTEAFF
TRBJ1-3 NA TRBV20-1 CSAHGRNTIYF
TRBJ2-1 NA TRBV5-1 CASSRTGTSGRHEQFF
TRBJ2-7 NA TRBV5-1 CASSLTIAGGESYEQYF
TRBJ2-7 NA TRBV6-5 CASTPSGTSSYEQYF
TRBJ2-5 NA TRBV15 CATRPGLAGGRQETQYF
TRBJ2-7 few TRBV2 CASSDNTARGEQYF
TRBJ2-3 NA TRBV7-2 CASSLRIGDTQYF
TRBJ1-1 NA TRBV15 CATSRLTMNTEAFF
TRBJ1-3 NA TRBV25-1 CASRPSVLRGNTIYF
TRBJ1-1 NA TRBV5-1 CASSQQQWGRSEAFF